This T cell receptor beta chain stems from a study of identical twins. Study observations and caveats: Beta clonotypes that were abundant in cord blood contained fewer insertions, a pattern absent from memory repertoires.

V lost 1 base to trimming and J lost 6 bases; unmatched junction nucleotides: 5. In germline, CDR1 is DFQATT, CDR2 SNEGSKA (reference sequence). CDR3 length: 14 amino acids. TCRdb analysed the 5' RACE reads with MiXCR anew, one entry per CDR3 protein. The profile shows 1.5 million or so distinct CDR3 sequences, roughly 35% of them singletons. A word on this clonotype: Its specificity is not known.

V and J are TRBV20-1 and TRBJ2-2; 7 bases are a match to TRBD2. Sequenced material: cord blood. This receptor was taken from a newborn girl in good health. The DNA for the CDR3 is TGCAGTGCTAGAGGGACTAGTGGGTCCGGGGAGCTGTTTTTT. Translated, it gives CSARGTSGSGELFF.